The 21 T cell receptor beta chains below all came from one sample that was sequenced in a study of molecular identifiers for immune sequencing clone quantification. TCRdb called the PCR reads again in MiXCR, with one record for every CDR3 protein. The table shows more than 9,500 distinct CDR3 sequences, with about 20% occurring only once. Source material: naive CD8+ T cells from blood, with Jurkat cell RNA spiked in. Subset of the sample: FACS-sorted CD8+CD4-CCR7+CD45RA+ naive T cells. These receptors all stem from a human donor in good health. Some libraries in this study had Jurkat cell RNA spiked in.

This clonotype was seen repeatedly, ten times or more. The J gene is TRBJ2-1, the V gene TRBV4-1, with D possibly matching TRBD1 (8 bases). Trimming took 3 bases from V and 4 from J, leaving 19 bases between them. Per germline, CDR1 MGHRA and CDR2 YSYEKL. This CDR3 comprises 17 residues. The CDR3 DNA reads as TGCGCCAGCAGCCAGTTGGGGGGGACAGGCAGATACAATGAGCAGTTCTTC. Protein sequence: CASSQLGGTGRYNEQFF.

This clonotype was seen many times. The CDR3 reads CASGLEVPTDTQYF. DNA of the CDR3: TGTGCTAGTGGTTTGGAAGTTCCCACAGATACGCAGTATTTT. V and J are TRBV12-5 and TRBJ2-3; D remains unclear. Germline CDR1 reads LGHNT; CDR2 reads FRNRAP. The CDR3 runs 14 residues. V was trimmed by 1 base and J by 2 bases, leaving 7 bases between them.

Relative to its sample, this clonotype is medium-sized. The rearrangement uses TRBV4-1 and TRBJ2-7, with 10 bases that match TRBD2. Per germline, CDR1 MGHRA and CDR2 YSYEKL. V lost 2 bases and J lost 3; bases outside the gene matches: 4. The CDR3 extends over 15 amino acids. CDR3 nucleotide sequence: TGCGCCAGCAGCCAATCACTAGCGGGAAGCTACGAGCAGTACTTC. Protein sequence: CASSQSLAGSYEQYF.

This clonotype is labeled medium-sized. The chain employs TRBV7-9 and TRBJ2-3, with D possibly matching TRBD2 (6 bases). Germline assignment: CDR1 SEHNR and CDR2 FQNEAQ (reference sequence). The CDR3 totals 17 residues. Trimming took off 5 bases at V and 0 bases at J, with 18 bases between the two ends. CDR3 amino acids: CASSPWGSSVSTDTQYF. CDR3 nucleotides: TGTGCCAGCAGCCCCTGGGGGTCTAGCGTAAGCACAGATACGCAGTATTTT.

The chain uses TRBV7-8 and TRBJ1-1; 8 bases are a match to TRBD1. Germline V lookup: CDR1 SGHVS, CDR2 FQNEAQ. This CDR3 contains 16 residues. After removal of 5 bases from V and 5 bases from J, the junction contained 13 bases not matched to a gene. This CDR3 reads CASSKGQVGPTTEAFF. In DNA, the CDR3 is TGTGCCAGCAGCAAGGGACAGGTGGGCCCCACAACTGAAGCTTTCTTT.

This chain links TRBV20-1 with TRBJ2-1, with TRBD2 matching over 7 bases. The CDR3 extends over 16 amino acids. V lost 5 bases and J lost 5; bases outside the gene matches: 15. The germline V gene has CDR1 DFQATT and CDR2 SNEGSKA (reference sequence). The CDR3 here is CSAATISGVFDNEQFF. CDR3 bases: TGCAGTGCTGCAACCATAAGCGGGGTCTTTGACAATGAGCAGTTCTTC.

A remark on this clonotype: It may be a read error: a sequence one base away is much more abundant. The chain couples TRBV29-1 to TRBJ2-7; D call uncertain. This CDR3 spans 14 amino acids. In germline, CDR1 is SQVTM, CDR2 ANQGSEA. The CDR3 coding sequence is TGCAGCGCTGAAGAGGATTACGCCTCCTACGAGCAGTACTTC. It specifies CSAEEDYASYEQYF.

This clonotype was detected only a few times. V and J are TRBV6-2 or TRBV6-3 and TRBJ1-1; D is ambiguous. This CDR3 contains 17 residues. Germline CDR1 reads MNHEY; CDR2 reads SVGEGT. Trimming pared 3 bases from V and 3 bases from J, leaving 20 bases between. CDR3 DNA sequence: TGTGCCAGCAGTTATGCAATCAAGACGATAGAAGACACTGAAGCTTTCTTT. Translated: CASSYAIKTIEDTEAFF.

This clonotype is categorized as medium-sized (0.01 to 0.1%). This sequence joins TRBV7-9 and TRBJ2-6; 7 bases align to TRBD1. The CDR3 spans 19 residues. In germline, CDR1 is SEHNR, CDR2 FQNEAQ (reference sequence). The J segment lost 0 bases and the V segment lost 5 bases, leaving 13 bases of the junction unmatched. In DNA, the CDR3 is TGTGCCAGCAGCCCCTCCGAACCTTGGGACAGCTCTGGGGCCAACGTCCTGACTTTC. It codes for CASSPSEPWDSSGANVLTF.

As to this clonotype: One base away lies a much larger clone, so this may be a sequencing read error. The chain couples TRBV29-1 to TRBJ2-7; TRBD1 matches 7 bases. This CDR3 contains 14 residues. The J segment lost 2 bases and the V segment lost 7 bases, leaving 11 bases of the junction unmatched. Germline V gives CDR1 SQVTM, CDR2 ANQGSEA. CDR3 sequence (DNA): TGCAGCGCTGCAGGGGGTCCATCACCCTACGAGCAGTACTTC. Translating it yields CSAAGGPSPYEQYF.

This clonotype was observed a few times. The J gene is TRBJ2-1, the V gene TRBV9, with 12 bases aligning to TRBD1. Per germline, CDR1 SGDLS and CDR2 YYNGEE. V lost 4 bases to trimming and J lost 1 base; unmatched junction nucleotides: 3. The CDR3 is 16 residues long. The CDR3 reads CASSWGQGASYNEQFF. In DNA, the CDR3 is TGTGCCAGCAGCTGGGGACAGGGGGCTTCCTACAATGAGCAGTTCTTC.

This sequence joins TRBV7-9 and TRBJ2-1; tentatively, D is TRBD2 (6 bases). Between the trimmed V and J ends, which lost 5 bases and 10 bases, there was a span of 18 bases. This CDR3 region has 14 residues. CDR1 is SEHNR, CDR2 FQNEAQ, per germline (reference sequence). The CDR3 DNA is TGTGCCAGCAGCCCCTGGAGGGTCTTTACGGAGCAGTTCTTC. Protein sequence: CASSPWRVFTEQFF.

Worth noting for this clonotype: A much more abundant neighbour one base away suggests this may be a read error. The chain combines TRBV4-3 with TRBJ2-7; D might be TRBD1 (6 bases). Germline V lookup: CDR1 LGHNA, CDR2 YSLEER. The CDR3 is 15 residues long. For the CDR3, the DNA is TGCGCCAGCAGCCAAGAAAGGGGGTTGATTTATGAGCGGTACTTC. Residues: CASSQERGLIYERYF.

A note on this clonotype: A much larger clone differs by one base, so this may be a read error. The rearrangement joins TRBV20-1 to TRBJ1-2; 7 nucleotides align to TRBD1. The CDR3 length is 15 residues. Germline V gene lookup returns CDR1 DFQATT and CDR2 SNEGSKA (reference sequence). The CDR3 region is CSAGDLHRGGYGYTF. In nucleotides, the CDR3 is TGCAGTGCTGGAGATCTCCACAGGGGAGGGTATGGCTACACCTTC.

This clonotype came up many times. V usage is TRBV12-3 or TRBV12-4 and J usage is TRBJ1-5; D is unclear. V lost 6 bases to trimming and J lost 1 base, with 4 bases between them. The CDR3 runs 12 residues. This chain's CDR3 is CASRVSNQPQHF. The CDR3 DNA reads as TGTGCCAGCAGAGTGAGCAATCAGCCCCAGCATTTT.

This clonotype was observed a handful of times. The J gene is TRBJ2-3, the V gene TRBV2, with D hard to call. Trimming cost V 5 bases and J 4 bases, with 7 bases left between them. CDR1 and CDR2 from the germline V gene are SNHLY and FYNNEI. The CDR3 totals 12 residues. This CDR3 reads CASSFLPDTQYF. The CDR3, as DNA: TGTGCCAGCAGTTTTTTGCCAGATACGCAGTATTTT.

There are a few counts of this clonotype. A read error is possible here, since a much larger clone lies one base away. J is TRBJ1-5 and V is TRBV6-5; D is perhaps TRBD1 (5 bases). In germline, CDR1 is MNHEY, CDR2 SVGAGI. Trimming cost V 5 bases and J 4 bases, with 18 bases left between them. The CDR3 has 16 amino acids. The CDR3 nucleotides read TGTGCCAGCAGTCCGGGTGTGGGGGACTTTAATCAGCCCCAGCATTTT. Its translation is CASSPGVGDFNQPQHF.

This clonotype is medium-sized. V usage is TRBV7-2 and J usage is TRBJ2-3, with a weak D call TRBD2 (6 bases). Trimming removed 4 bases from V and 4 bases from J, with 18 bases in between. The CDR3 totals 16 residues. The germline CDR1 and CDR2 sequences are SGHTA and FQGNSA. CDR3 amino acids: CASSSRRVTIADTQYF. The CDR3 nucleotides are TGTGCCAGCAGCTCTAGGAGGGTGACGATTGCAGATACGCAGTATTTT.

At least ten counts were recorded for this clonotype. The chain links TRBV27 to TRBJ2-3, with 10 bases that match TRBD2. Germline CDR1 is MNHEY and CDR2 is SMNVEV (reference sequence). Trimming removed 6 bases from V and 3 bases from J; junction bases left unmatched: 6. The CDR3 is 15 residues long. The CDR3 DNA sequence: TGTGCCAGCAGGGGACTAGCGACCACTACAGATACGCAGTATTTT. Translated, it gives CASRGLATTTDTQYF.

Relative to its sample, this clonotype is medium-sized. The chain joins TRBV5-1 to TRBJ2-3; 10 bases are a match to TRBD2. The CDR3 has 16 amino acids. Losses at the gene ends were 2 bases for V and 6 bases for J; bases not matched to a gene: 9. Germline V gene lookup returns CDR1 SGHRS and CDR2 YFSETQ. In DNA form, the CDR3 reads TGCGCCAGCAGCTTTTATCTAGCGGGAGTGTCGGATACGCAGTATTTT. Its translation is CASSFYLAGVSDTQYF.

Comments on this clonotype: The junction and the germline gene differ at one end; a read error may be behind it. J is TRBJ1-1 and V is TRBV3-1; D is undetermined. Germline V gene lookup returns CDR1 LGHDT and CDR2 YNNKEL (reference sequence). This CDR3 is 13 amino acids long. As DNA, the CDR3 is TGTGCCAGCAGCCTGGTTCACGACACTGAAGTTTTCTTT. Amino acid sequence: CASSLVHDTEVFF.